Following are 26 T cell receptor beta chains from one sample sequenced in a study of T cell changes during pregnancy in multiple sclerosis. Clones were sequenced by immunoSEQ multiplex PCR, and TCRdb holds only the in-frame ones, with some missing. The table lists some 80,000 clones, roughly 94% of them singletons. Sample: CD4+ T cells from peripheral blood mononuclear cells, taken after pregnancy. These receptor sequences come from a female donor with multiple sclerosis, enrolled in a pregnancy study.

The chain is built from TRBV6-1 and TRBJ1-5; the D is unclear. CDR3 length: 13 amino acids. Per germline, CDR1 MNHNS and CDR2 SASEGT. V lost 4 bases, J lost 5 bases, and 9 bases lay in between. In DNA, the CDR3 is TGTGCCAGCAGTGCAAATACTTATCAGCCCCAGCATTTT. It is translated as CASSANTYQPQHF.

The CDR3 spells CASSLDMTTNEKLFF. The CDR3 bases are TGTGCCAGCAGTTTAGACATGACAACTAATGAAAAACTGTTTTTT. V is TRBV27 and J is TRBJ1-4; no firm D call. Germline loops: CDR1 MNHEY, CDR2 SMNVEV (reference sequence). The CDR3 has 15 residues. V gave up 2 bases and J gave up 0 bases, with 7 bases separating them.

The rearrangement joins TRBV5-8 to TRBJ2-7, with TRBD1 matching over 7 bases. This CDR3 is 15 amino acids long. Germline V gene lookup returns CDR1 SGHTS and CDR2 YDEGEE. V dropped 6 bases and J dropped 1; count of bases not matched to a gene: 10. The CDR3 DNA reads TGTGCCAGCACCCACCACAGGGGATTTTCCTACGAGCAGTACTTC. Translating gives CASTHHRGFSYEQYF.

The V gene is TRBV28, the J gene TRBJ2-1, with D perhaps matching TRBD1 (5 bases). Trimming stripped 8 bases from V and 9 bases from J, with 14 bases between. The CDR3 runs to 12 residues. The germline gives CDR1 MDHEN, CDR2 SYDVKM. The CDR3 loop is CASEKTGLEQFF. The CDR3 nucleotides are TGTGCCAGCGAAAAAACAGGTCTTGAGCAGTTCTTC.

The chain carries TRBV6-5 and TRBJ1-5; 7 bases agree with TRBD1. Germline V gene data show CDR1 as MNHEY and CDR2 as SVGAGI. CDR3 length: 15 residues. The junction had 3 bases not matched to a gene; V was cut back by 0 bases and J by 4 bases. The CDR3 region has the DNA TGTGCCAGCAGTTACTCGCGGGACAGTAATCAGCCCCAGCATTTT. Translation: CASSYSRDSNQPQHF.

This sequence joins TRBV19 and TRBJ2-3, with 10 bases lining up with TRBD2. CDR3 length: 17 amino acids. V lost 4 bases, J lost 1 base, and 8 bases stayed unmatched. Germline CDR1 LNHDA, CDR2 SQIVND (reference sequence). The CDR3 spells CASSNIPLAGGTDTQYF. The CDR3 DNA is TGTGCCAGTAGTAACATCCCCCTAGCGGGAGGCACAGATACGCAGTATTTT.

The chain employs TRBV7-8 and TRBJ1-2; 7 bases are shared with TRBD1. The CDR3 has 15 amino acids. V was pared by 3 bases and J by 5 bases, with 9 bases of the junction left unmatched. CDR1 is SGHVS, CDR2 FQNEAQ, per germline. The DNA for the CDR3 is TGTGCCAGCAGCTTGCTCACAGGGGAGGATTATGGCTACACCTTC. Translating gives CASSLLTGEDYGYTF.

The chain is built from TRBV7-6 and TRBJ2-5, with 10 nucleotides matching TRBD2. This CDR3 region has 14 residues. Trimming cost V 5 bases and J 5 bases; bases outside gene matches: 5. Germline CDR1 and CDR2: SGHVS and FNYEAQ. The CDR3 protein is CASSLLAGVETQYF. DNA for the CDR3: TGTGCCAGCAGCCTCCTAGCGGGAGTTGAGACCCAGTACTTC.

This chain connects TRBV30 to TRBJ2-1, with D perhaps TRBD2 (6 bases). CDR3 length: 16 amino acids. Germline assignment: CDR1 GTSNPN and CDR2 SVGIG (reference sequence). Trimming took 2 bases from V and 7 from J, leaving 21 bases between them. The CDR3 bases are TGTGCCTGGAGTAGGTGGGAGGCCACCCTTTGGAATGAGCAGTTCTTC. Amino acid sequence: CAWSRWEATLWNEQFF.

The chain is built from TRBV5-6 and TRBJ2-1, with 12 positions matching TRBD1. V lost 4 bases to trimming and J lost 2 bases; unmatched junction nucleotides: 4. The CDR3 is 16 amino acids. Germline assignment: CDR1 SGHDT and CDR2 YYEEEE. The CDR3: CASSGGQGATYNEQFF. DNA for the CDR3: TGTGCCAGCAGCGGGGGACAGGGGGCCACCTACAATGAGCAGTTCTTC. Full variable domain (outside the CDR3, taken from reference TRBV5-6 and TRBJ2-1): DAGVTQSPTHLIKTRGQQVTLRCSPKSGHDTVSWYQQALGQGPQFIFQYYEEEERQRGNFPDRFSGHQFPNYSSELNVNALLLGDSALYLCASSGGQGATYNEQFFGPGTRLTVL.

The rearrangement uses TRBV6-5 and TRBJ2-7; TRBD1 aligns across 10 bases. Germline-derived CDR1 and CDR2 are MNHEY and SVGAGI. V was clipped by 6 bases and J by 4 bases; unmatched bases: 9. CDR3 length: 15 amino acids. The CDR3 DNA is TGTGCCAGCAGCCGGCTGGACAGGGGGAGATACGAGCAGTACTTC. This gives the protein CASSRLDRGRYEQYF.

V and J are TRBV6-5 and TRBJ1-1; 8 bases fit TRBD1. With V trimmed by 8 bases and J by 5 bases, 10 bases remained unmatched. The CDR3 runs 14 residues. Germline CDR1 reads MNHEY; CDR2 reads SVGAGI. The chain's CDR3 is CASGGAGGRTEAFF. The CDR3 DNA reads as TGTGCCAGCGGCGGAGCAGGGGGCCGGACTGAAGCTTTCTTT.

This clone occurred once. The rearrangement links TRBV29-1 to TRBJ1-2, with D uncertain. This CDR3 is 12 amino acids long. CDR1 and CDR2 from the germline V gene are SQVTM and ANQGSEA. The ends were cut back, 4 bases at V and 2 bases at J, with 8 bases in the middle. The CDR3 DNA reads as TGCAGCGTTGCCGCGGGCAACTATGGCTACACCTTC. Translation: CSVAAGNYGYTF.

The chain is built from TRBV29-1 and TRBJ2-5; possible D gene TRBD1, 5 bases. The length of the CDR3 is 12 residues. V was shortened by 2 bases and J by 3 bases, with 7 bases between the two germline ends. In germline, CDR1 is SQVTM, CDR2 ANQGSEA. CDR3 sequence (DNA): TGCAGCGTTGAAACCAGGGAAGAGACCCAGTACTTC. Translating it yields CSVETREETQYF.

The chain employs TRBV7-2 and TRBJ2-1, with 13 bases lining up with TRBD2. This CDR3 has 15 amino acids. Germline lookup yields CDR1 SGHTA and CDR2 FQGNSA. The ends lost 5 bases at V and 15 bases at J; junction bases unmatched: 13. The CDR3 bases are TGTGCCAGCAGCCGGACTAGCGGGAGTGGGGTTGGTGGGTTCTTC. As protein: CASSRTSGSGVGGFF.

This clone was seen only once. The chain combines TRBV28 with TRBJ2-1; D is perhaps TRBD2 (6 bases). Germline-derived CDR1 and CDR2 are MDHEN and SYDVKM. The CDR3 length is 12 residues. V was clipped by 3 bases and J by 8 bases, with 8 bases between them. The CDR3 protein is CASSFRGYEQFF. The CDR3 region has the DNA TGTGCCAGCAGTTTTCGGGGGTATGAGCAGTTCTTC.

The V gene is TRBV9, the J gene TRBJ2-4, with unresolved D. The CDR3 consists of 16 residues. Germline lookup yields CDR1 SGDLS and CDR2 YYNGEE. Trimming stripped 0 bases from V and 1 base from J, with 11 bases between. The CDR3 DNA reads as TGTGCCAGCAGCGTAGGATTCACCGGGGCCAAAAACATTCAGTACTTC. It encodes CASSVGFTGAKNIQYF.

CDR3 DNA sequence: TGCGCCAGCAGCTTCCCAGGGGAGACCCAGTACTTC. Translation gives CASSFPGETQYF. The rearrangement links TRBV5-1 to TRBJ2-5, with a possible D match to TRBD1 (5 bases). CDR1 is SGHRS and CDR2 is YFSETQ in the germline V gene. This CDR3 has 12 residues. Trimming stripped 2 bases from V and 5 bases from J, with 7 bases between. Variable domain in full (rest from reference TRBV5-1 and TRBJ2-5): KAGVTQTPRYLIKTRGQQVTLSCSPISGHRSVSWYQQTPGQGLQFLFEYFSETQRNKGNFPGRFSGRQFSNSRSEMNVSTLELGDSALYLCASSFPGETQYFGPGTRLLVL.

The chain couples TRBV11-1 to TRBJ2-7; 8 bases align to TRBD1. CDR3 length equals 13 residues. From germline, CDR1 is SGHAT and CDR2 FQDESV (reference sequence). Losses at the gene ends were 3 bases for V and 4 bases for J; bases not matched to a gene: 2. The CDR3 DNA follows: TGTGCCAGCAGCTTCGACAGGGGATACGAGCAGTACTTC. It translates to CASSFDRGYEQYF.

J is TRBJ2-7 and V is TRBV10-3; TRBD1 aligns across 7 bases. The junction had 8 bases not matched to a gene; V was cut back by 9 bases and J by 0 bases. The CDR3 spans 14 residues. CDR1 and CDR2 (germline): ENHRY, SYGVKD. CDR3 sequence: CAMREGQFSYEQYF. The CDR3 DNA follows: TGTGCCATGCGTGAGGGACAGTTCTCCTACGAGCAGTACTTC.

A note on this clone: In the same sample, other DNA sequences code for this CDR3. The chain is built from TRBV15 and TRBJ2-1; no clear D gene. Trimming removed 0 bases at V and 7 bases at J, with 7 bases between. The CDR3 has 13 residues. Germline lookup yields CDR1 LNHNV and CDR2 YYDKDF (reference sequence). The DNA of the CDR3 is TGTGCCACCAGCAGAGATCTAGGTAATGAGCAGTTCTTC. Residues: CATSRDLGNEQFF.

The V call is TRBV18, the J call TRBJ2-3, with 9 bases that match TRBD1. Trimming at V came to 0 bases and at J to 4 bases, leaving 5 bases not matched to a gene. This CDR3 is 16 amino acids long. The V gene's germline CDR1 is KGHSH and CDR2 LQKENI. CDR3 in amino acids: CASSPPGQGRADTQYF. Here the CDR3 DNA reads TGTGCCAGCTCACCACCCGGACAGGGGAGAGCAGATACGCAGTATTTT.

This sequence joins TRBV6-1 and TRBJ2-2; tentative D call: TRBD2 (5 bases). Germline V gene lookup returns CDR1 MNHNS and CDR2 SASEGT. The CDR3 length is 14 residues. V was clipped by 4 bases and J by 5 bases, with 11 bases between them. The CDR3 protein is CASSVKRTTGELFF. The CDR3 nucleotides are TGTGCCAGCAGTGTCAAGCGGACTACCGGGGAGCTGTTTTTT.

J is TRBJ2-1 and V is TRBV9; D is undetermined. With 0 bases removed from V and 9 bases from J, the gap between germline ends came to 7 bases. The CDR3 spans 12 residues. Germline values: CDR1 SGDLS, CDR2 YYNGEE. CDR3 sequence: CASSVAIGEQFF. The CDR3 bases are TGTGCCAGCAGCGTAGCCATCGGTGAGCAGTTCTTC.

The chain is built from TRBV29-1 and TRBJ1-1; D not certain. Per germline, CDR1 SQVTM and CDR2 ANQGSEA. The CDR3 consists of 11 residues. Between the trimmed V and J ends, which lost 3 bases and 6 bases, there was a span of 8 bases. The DNA of the CDR3 is TGCAGCGTTGATTTGGCTTCTGAAGCTTTCTTT. Protein product: CSVDLASEAFF.

The chain employs TRBV21-1 and TRBJ2-7; the table's TRBD1 call for D was not verified on the DNA. TRBV21-1 is a pseudogene locus. This CDR3 has 16 amino acids. CDR3 DNA sequence: TGTGCCAGCACCCCCGACCGGACAGGGAAATACTACGAGCAGTACTTC. This codes for CASTPDRTGKYYEQYF.